This T cell receptor beta chain appears in the sequencing data of a study of lymphopenia after photon versus proton radiotherapy. Broader study findings: After lymphocyte nadir, photon-treated repertoires showed oligoclonal expansion, especially CD8+ Temra.

V lost 10 bases and J 10 bases, leaving 20 bases between the germline ends. This CDR3 has 14 residues. Only in-frame clones appear in the TCRdb table, and some are missing; sequencing was by immunoSEQ multiplex PCR. The sample lists approximately 30,000 clones; about four fifths were seen once. Remarks on this clone: The antigen remains undetermined.

The rearrangement links TRBV23-1 to TRBJ1-6; D may be TRBD1 (5 bases). TRBV23-1 is flagged as an ORF with uncertain function. Material: peripheral blood, obtained from a patient treated with photon-based radiotherapy. This TCR came from a man aged 50 or older with gastric cancer. CDR3 residues: CANLDRQPLSPLHF. In nucleotides, the CDR3 is TGCGCCAACCTGGATAGACAGCCACTGTCACCCCTCCACTTT.